The clone carrying this T cell receptor beta chain was counted at least ten times. Its cognate antigen is unknown. This specimen belongs to a study of regulatory T cells in long-lasting Graves disease. General study findings and limits: What was studied was peripheral blood only, and not thyroid tissue.

Time point given: persistent/refractory GD, antithyroid drugs over 5 years with positive TRAb. RNA from PBMCs was the source of the TCR library. V shed 6 bases and J shed 2 bases, with 10 bases lying between them. Germline CDR1 is MNHNS and CDR2 is SASEGT. The CDR3 totals 13 residues. For TCR beta, libraries came from iRepertoire HTBI primers and Arm-PCR of CDR3 regions. One entry per CDR3 protein, called by TCRdb with MiXCR from the multiplex PCR reads. Altogether 400,000 to 450,000 distinct CDR3 sequences are present, 23% being singletons, with the ten largest covering approximately 25%. The gene calls are TRBV6-1 and TRBJ1-1, with D unclear. This clonotype was obtained from a female donor with Graves disease. Material: peripheral blood mononuclear cells (PBMCs), obtained when the disease was refractory, from a patient treated with antithyroid drugs. The CDR3 DNA is TGTGCCAGCAGCCCCCAAGTAAACACTGAAGCTTTCTTT. Amino acids: CASSPQVNTEAFF.